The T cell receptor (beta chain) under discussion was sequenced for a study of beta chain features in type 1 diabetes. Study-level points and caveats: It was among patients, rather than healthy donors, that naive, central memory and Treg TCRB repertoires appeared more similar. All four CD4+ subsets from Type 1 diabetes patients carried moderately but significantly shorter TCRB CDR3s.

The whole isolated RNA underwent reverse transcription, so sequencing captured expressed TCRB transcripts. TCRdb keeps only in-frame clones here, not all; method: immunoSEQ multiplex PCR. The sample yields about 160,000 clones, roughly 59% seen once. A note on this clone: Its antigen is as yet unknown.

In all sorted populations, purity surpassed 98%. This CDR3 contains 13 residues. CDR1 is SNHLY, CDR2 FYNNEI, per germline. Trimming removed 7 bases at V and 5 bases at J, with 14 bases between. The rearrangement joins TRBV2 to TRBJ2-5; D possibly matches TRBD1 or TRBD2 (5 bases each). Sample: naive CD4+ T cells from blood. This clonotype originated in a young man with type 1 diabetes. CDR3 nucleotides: TGTGCCAGCACTTGGGACCGGTGGGAGACCCAGTACTTC. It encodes CASTWDRWETQYF.